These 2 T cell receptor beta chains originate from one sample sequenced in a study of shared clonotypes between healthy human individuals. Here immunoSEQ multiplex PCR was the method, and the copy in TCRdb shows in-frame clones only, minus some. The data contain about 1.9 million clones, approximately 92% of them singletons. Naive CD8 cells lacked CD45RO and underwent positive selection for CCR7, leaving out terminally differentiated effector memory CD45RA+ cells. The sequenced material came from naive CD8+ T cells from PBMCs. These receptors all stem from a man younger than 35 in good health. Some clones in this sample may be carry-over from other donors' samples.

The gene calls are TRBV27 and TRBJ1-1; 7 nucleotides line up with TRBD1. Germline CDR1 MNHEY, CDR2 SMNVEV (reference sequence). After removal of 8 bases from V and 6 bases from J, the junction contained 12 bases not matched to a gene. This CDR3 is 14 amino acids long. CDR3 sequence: CASRNRQGSAEAFF. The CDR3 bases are TGTGCCAGCCGGAATCGACAGGGAAGTGCTGAAGCTTTCTTT.

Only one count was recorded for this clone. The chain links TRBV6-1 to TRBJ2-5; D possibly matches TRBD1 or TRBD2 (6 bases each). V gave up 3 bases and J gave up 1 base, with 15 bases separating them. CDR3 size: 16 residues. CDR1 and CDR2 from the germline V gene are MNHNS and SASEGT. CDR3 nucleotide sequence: TGTGCCAGCAGTGACCGGGGGCAGGGGATCCAAGAGACCCAGTACTTC. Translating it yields CASSDRGQGIQETQYF.